This T cell receptor (beta chain) was identified during a study of T cell responses to AZD1222 COVID-19 vaccine. Study findings and constraints: It should be noted that donors were predominantly white British and more often female, and clonal diversity was possibly underestimated. Baseline serology detected seropositivity in only 6 or 7 AZD1222 recipients.

Produced via immunoSEQ multiplex PCR; TCRdb's table is partial and in-frame only. In the table there are roughly 160,000 clones, over 75% of which are singletons. Regarding this clone: Its antigen is currently unknown.

V dropped 5 bases and J dropped 5 bases, with 12 bases sitting between them. The CDR3 sequence is 14 residues long. The germline V gene encodes CDR1 SGHTA and CDR2 FQGTGA. Sequencing used peripheral blood, obtained 28 days after the second AZD1222 dose. This chain joins TRBV7-3 and TRBJ2-2; D is uncertain. This receptor was obtained from an adult who received the AZD1222 COVID-19 vaccine. CDR3 residues: CASSVRHRTGELFF. CDR3 DNA: TGTGCCAGCAGCGTGAGGCATCGGACCGGGGAGCTGTTTTTT. Combining the CDR3 with reference TRBV7-3 and TRBJ2-2 gives the whole variable domain GAGVSQTPSNKVTEKGKYVELRCDPISGHTALYWYRQSLGQGPEFLIYFQGTGAADDSGLPNDRFFAVRPEGSVSTLKIQRTERGDSAVYLCASSVRHRTGELFFGEGSRLTVL.